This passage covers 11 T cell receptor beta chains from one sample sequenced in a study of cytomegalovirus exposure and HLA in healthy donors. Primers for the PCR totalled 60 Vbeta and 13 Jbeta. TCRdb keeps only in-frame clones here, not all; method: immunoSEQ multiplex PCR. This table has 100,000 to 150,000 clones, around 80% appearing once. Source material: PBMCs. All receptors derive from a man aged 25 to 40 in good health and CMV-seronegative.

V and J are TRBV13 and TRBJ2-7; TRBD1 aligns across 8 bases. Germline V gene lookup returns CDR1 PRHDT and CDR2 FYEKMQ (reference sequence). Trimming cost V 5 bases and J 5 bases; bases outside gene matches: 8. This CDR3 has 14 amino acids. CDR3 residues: CASSDRQGWNEQYF. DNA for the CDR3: TGTGCCAGCAGCGACCGACAGGGGTGGAACGAGCAGTACTTC. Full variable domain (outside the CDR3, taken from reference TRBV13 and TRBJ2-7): AAGVIQSPRHLIKEKRETATLKCYPIPRHDTVYWYQQGPGQDPQFLISFYEKMQSDKGSIPDRFSAQQFSDYHSELNMSSLELGDSALYFCASSDRQGWNEQYFGPGTRLTVT.

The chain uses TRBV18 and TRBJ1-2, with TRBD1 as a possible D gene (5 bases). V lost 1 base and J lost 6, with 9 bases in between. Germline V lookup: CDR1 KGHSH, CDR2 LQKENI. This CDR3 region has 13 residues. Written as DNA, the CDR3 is TGTGCCAGCTCACCACTGGAAGGGGATGGCTACACCTTC. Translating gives CASSPLEGDGYTF.

The CDR3 nucleotides are TGTGCCAGCAGCCCTAGCGGGAGGGCCGGAGATACGCAGTATTTT. This sequence encodes CASSPSGRAGDTQYF. The gene calls are TRBV4-2 and TRBJ2-3, with 12 nucleotides matching TRBD2. The CDR3 sequence is 15 residues long. Germline CDR1 LGHNA, CDR2 YNFKEQ. The trim removed 4 bases at V and 5 bases at J, leaving 4 bases unmatched.

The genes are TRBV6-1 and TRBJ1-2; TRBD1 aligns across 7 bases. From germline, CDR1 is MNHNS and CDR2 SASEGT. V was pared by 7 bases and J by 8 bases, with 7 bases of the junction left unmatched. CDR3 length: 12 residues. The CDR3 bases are TGTGCCAGCAAAAGACAGGGACGGGGCTACACCTTC. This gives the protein CASKRQGRGYTF.

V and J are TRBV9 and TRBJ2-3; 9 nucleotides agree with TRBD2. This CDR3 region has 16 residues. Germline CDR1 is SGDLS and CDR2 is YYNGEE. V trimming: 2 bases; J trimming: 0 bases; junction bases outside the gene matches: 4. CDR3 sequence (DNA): TGTGCCAGCAGCGTGGCTAGCGGGGCTAGCACAGATACGCAGTATTTT. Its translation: CASSVASGASTDTQYF. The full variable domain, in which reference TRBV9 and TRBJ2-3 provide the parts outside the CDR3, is DSGVTQTPKHLITATGQRVTLRCSPRSGDLSVYWYQQSLDQGLQFLIQYYNGEERAKGNILERFSAQQFPDLHSELNLSSLELGDSALYFCASSVASGASTDTQYFGPGTRLTVL.

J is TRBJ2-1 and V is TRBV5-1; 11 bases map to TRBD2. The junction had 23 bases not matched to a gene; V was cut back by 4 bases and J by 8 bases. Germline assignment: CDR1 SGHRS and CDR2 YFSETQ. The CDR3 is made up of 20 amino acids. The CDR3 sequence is CASSQTSGGALLAGVHEQFF. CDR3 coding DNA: TGCGCCAGCAGCCAAACCTCAGGGGGCGCCTTACTAGCGGGAGTCCATGAGCAGTTCTTC.

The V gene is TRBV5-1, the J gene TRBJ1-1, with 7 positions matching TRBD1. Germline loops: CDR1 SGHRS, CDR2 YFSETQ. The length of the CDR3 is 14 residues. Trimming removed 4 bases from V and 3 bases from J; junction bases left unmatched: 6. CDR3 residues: CASSGGTGDTEAFF. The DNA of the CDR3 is TGCGCCAGCAGCGGGGGTACAGGGGACACTGAAGCTTTCTTT.

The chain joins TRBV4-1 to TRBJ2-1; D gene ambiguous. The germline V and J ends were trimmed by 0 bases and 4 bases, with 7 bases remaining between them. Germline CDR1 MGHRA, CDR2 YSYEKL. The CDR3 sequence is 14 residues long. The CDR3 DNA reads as TGCGCCAGCAGCCAAGAAGCACAGTACAATGAGCAGTTCTTC. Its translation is CASSQEAQYNEQFF.

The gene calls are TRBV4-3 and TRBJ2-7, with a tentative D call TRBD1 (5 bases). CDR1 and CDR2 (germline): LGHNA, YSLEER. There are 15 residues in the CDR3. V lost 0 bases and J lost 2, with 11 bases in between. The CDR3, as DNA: TGCGCCAGCAGCCAAGATCACCAGGGAACCTACGAGCAGTACTTC. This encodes CASSQDHQGTYEQYF.

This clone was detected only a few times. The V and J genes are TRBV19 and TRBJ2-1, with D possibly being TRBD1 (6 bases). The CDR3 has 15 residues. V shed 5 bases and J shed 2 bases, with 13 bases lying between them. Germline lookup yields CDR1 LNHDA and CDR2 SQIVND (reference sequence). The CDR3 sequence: CASSATGFAYNEQFF. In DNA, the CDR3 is TGTGCCAGTAGTGCTACAGGGTTCGCCTACAATGAGCAGTTCTTC.

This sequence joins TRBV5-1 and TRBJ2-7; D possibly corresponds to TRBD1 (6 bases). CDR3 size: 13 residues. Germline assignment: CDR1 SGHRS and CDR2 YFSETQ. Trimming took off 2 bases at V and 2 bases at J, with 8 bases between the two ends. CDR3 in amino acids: CASSFNRAYEQYF. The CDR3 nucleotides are TGCGCCAGCAGCTTTAACAGGGCCTACGAGCAGTACTTC.